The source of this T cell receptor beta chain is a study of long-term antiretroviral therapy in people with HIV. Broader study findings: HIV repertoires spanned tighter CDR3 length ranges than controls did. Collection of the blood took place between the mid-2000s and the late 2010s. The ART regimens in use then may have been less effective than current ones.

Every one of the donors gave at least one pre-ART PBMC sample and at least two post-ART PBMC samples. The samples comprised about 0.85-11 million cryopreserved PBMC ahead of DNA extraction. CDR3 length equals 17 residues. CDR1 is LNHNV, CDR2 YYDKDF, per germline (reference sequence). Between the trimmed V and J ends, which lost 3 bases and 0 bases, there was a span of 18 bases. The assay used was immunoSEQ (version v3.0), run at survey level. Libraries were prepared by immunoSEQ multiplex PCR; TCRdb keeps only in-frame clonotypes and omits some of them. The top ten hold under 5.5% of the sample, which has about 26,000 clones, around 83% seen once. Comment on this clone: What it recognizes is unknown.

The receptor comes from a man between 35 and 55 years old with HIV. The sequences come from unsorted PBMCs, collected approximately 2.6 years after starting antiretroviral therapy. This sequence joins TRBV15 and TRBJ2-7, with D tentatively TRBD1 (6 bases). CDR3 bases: TGTGCCACCAGCAGCACCCGGGACACCAGTCTCTCCTACGAGCAGTACTTC. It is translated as CATSSTRDTSLSYEQYF.